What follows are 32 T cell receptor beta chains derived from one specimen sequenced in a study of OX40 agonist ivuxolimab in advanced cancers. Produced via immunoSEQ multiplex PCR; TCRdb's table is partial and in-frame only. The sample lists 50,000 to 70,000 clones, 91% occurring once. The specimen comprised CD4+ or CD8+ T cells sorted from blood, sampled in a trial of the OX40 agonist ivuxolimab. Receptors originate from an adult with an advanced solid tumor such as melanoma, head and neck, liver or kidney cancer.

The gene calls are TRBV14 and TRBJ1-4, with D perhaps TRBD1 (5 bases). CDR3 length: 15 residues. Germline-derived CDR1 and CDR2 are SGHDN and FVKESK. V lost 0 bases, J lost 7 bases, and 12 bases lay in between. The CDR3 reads CASSQDQGAGEKLFF. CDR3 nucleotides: TGTGCCAGCAGCCAAGATCAAGGGGCCGGTGAAAAACTGTTTTTT.

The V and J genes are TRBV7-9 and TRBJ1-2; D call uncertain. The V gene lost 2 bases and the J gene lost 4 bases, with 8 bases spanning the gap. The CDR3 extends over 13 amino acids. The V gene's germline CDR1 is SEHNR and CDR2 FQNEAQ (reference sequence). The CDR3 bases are TGTGCCAGCAGCTTATCGAGTGGCTATGGCTACACCTTC. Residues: CASSLSSGYGYTF.

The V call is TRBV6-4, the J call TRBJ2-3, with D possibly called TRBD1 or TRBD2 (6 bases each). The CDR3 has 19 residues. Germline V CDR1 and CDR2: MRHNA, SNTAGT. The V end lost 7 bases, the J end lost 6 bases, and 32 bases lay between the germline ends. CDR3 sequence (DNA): TGTGCCAGCAATAATGGGGCCTTTGGCCTTCGGGGGCACGTGGATACGCAGTATTTT. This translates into CASNNGAFGLRGHVDTQYF.

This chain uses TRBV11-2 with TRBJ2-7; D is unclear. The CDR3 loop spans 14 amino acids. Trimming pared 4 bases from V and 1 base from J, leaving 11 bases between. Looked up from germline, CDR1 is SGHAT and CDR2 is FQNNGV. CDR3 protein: CASSSDIRSYEQYF. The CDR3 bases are TGTGCCAGCAGCTCCGACATTCGATCCTACGAGCAGTACTTC.

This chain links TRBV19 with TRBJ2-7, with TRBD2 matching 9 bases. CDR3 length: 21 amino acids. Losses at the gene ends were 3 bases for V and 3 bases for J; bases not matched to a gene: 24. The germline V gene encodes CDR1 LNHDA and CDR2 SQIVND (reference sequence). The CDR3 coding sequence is TGTGCCAGTAGTATTTCAGGCGGGGGGGATGAGATAGGAGTCGGCGGCTACGAGCAGTACTTC. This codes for CASSISGGGDEIGVGGYEQYF.

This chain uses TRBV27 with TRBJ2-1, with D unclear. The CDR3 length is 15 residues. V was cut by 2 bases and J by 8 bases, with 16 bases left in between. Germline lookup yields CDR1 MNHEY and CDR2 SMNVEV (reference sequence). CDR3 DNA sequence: TGTGCCAGCAGTTTAGTATGGCGGCCGAGCTATGAGCAGTTCTTC. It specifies CASSLVWRPSYEQFF.

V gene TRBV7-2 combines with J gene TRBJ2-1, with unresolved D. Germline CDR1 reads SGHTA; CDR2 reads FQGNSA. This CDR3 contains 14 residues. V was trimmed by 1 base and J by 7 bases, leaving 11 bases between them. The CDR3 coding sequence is TGTGCCAGCAGCTTAGGTTTCAGCCAAAATGAGCAGTTCTTC. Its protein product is CASSLGFSQNEQFF.

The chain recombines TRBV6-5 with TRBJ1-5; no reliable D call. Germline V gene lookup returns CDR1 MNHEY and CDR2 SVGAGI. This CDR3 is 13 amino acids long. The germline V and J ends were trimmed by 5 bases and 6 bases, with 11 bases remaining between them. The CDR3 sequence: CASSSRGGQPQHF. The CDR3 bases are TGTGCCAGCAGTAGTCGGGGAGGTCAGCCCCAGCATTTT.

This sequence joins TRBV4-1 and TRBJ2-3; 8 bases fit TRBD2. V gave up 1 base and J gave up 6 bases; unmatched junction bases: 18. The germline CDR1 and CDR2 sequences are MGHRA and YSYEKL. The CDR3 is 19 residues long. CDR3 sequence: CASSQGAEGSGISYDTQYF. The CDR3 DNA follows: TGCGCCAGCAGCCAAGGGGCCGAGGGTAGCGGGATATCATATGATACGCAGTATTTT.

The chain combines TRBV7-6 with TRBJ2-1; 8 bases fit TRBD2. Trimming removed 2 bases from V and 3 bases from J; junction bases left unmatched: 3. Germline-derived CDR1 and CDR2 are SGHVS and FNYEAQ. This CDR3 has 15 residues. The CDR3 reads CASSLTGGYYNEQFF. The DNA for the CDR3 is TGTGCCAGCAGCTTAACGGGGGGGTACTACAATGAGCAGTTCTTC.

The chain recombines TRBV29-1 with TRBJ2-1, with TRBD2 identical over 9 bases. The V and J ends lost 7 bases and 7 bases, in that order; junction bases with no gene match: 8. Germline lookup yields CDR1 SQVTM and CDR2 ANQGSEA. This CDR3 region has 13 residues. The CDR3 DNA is TGCAGCGCCCCTAGCGGGAAGTCAAATGAGCAGTTCTTC. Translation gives CSAPSGKSNEQFF.

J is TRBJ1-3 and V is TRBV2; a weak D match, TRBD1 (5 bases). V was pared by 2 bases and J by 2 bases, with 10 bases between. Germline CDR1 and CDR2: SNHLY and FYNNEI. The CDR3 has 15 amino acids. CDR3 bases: TGTGCCAGCAGTGAAACGTGGGGGGCTGGAAACACCATATATTTT. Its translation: CASSETWGAGNTIYF.

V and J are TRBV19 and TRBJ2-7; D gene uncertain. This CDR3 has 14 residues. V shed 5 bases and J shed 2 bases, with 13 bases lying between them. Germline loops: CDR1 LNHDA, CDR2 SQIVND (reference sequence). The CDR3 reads CASSWKARTYEQYF. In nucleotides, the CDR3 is TGTGCCAGTAGTTGGAAAGCTAGAACCTACGAGCAGTACTTC.

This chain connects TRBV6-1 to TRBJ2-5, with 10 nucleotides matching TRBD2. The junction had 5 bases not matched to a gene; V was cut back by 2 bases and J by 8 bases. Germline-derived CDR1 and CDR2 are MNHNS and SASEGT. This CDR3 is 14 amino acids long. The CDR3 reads CASSEWLAGETQYF. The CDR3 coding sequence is TGTGCCAGCAGTGAATGGCTAGCGGGAGAAACCCAGTACTTC.

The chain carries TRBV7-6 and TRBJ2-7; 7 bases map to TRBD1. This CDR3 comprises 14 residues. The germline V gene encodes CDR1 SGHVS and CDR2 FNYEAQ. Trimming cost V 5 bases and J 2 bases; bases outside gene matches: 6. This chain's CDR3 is CASSPRDSTYEQYF. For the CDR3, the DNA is TGTGCCAGCAGCCCTAGGGACAGCACCTACGAGCAGTACTTC.

The CDR3 here is CSAEGRYTEAFF. The CDR3 DNA follows: TGCAGCGCTGAGGGGAGATACACTGAAGCTTTCTTT. This sequence joins TRBV29-1 and TRBJ1-1; tentatively, D is TRBD1 (5 bases). Between the trimmed V and J ends, which lost 7 bases and 3 bases, there was a span of 12 bases. The length of the CDR3 is 12 residues. CDR1 and CDR2 (germline): SQVTM, ANQGSEA.

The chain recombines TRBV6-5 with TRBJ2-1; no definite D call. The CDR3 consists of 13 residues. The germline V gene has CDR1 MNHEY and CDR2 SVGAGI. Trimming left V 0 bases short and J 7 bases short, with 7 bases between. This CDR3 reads CASSYSATNEQFF. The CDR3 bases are TGTGCCAGCAGTTACTCGGCTACTAATGAGCAGTTCTTC.

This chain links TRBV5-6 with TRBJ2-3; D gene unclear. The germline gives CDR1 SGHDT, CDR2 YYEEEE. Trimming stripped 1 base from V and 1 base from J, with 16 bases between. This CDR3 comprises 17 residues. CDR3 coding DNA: TGTGCCAGCAGCTTGAACCCGCGTACGTGGGGCACAGATACGCAGTATTTT. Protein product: CASSLNPRTWGTDTQYF.

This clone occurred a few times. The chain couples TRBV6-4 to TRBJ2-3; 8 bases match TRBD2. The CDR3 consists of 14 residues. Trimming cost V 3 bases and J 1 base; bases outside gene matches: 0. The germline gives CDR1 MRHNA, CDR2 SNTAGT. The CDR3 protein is CASSETSGTDTQYF. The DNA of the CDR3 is TGTGCCAGCAGTGAGACTAGCGGCACAGATACGCAGTATTTT.

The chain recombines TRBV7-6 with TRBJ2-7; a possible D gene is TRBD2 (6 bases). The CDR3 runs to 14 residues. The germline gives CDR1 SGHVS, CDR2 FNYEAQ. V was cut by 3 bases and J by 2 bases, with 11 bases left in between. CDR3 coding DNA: TGTGCCAGCAGCTTTGATAGCGGAACCTACGAGCAGTACTTC. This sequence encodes CASSFDSGTYEQYF.

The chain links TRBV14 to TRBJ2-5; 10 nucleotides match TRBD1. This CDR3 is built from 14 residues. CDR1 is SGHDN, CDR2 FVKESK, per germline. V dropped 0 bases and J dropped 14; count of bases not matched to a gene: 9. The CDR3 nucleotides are TGTGCCAGCAGCCAAGATGAGCCGGGACAGGGGATCTACTTC. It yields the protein CASSQDEPGQGIYF. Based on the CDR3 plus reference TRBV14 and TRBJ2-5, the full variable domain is EAGVTQFPSHSVIEKGQTVTLRCDPISGHDNLYWYRRVMGKEIKFLLHFVKESKQDESGMPNNRFLAERTGGTYSTLKVQPAELEDSGVYFCASSQDEPGQGIYFGPGTRLLVL.

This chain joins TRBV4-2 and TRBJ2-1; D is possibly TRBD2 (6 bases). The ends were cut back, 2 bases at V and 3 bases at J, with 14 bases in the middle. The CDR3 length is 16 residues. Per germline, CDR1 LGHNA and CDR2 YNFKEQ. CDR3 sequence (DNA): TGTGCCAGCAGCCAAATATTAGCGGCGCGCTACAATGAGCAGTTCTTC. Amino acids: CASSQILAARYNEQFF.

The CDR3 region is CASSPTSGRYEQYF. The CDR3 bases are TGCGCCAGCAGCCCTACTAGCGGGAGATACGAGCAGTACTTC. The V call is TRBV5-1, the J call TRBJ2-7; 11 nucleotides match TRBD2. Germline V lookup: CDR1 SGHRS, CDR2 YFSETQ. CDR3 length equals 14 residues. V lost 4 bases to trimming and J lost 4 bases; unmatched junction nucleotides: 4.

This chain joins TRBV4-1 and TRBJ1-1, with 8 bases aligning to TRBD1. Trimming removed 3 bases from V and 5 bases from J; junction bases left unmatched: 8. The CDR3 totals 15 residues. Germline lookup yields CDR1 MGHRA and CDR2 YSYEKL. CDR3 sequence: CASSHPDRGWTEAFF. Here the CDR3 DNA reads TGCGCCAGCAGCCACCCTGACAGGGGATGGACTGAAGCTTTCTTT.

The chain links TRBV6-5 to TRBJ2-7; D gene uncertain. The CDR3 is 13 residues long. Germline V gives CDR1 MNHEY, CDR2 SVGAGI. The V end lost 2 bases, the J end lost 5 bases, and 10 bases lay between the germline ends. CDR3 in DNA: TGTGCCAGCAGTTACCGCTGGAACCACGAGCAGTACTTC. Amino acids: CASSYRWNHEQYF.

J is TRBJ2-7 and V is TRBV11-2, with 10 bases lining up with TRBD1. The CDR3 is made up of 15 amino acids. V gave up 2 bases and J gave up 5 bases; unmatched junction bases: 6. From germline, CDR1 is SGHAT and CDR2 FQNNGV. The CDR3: CASSLIGTGVDEQYF. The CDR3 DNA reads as TGTGCCAGCAGCTTAATCGGGACAGGGGTCGACGAGCAGTACTTC. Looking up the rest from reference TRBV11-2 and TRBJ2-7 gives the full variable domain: EAGVAQSPRYKIIEKRQSVAFWCNPISGHATLYWYQQILGQGPKLLIQFQNNGVVDDSQLPKDRFSAERLKGVDSTLKIQPAKLEDSAVYLCASSLIGTGVDEQYFGPGTRLTVT.

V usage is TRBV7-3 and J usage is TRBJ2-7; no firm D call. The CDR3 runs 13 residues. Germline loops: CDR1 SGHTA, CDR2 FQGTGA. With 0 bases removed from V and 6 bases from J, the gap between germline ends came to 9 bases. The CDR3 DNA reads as TGTGCCAGCAGCTTAACTTCCAGCAGCGAGCAGTACTTC. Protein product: CASSLTSSSEQYF.

CDR3 nucleotides: TGCGCCAGCCGAAATACGCTCTTCGTGGAAGAGACCCAGTACTTC. It is translated as CASRNTLFVEETQYF. This chain uses TRBV5-1 with TRBJ2-5; D gene uncertain. The germline CDR1 and CDR2 sequences are SGHRS and YFSETQ. The CDR3 is made up of 15 amino acids. The germline V and J ends were trimmed by 7 bases and 3 bases, with 19 bases remaining between them.

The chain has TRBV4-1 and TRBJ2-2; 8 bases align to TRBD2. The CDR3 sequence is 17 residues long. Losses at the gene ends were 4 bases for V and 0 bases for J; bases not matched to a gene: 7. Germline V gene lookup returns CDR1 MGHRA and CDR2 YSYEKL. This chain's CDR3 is CASSLPPGLANTGELFF. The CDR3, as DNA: TGCGCCAGCAGCCTCCCTCCGGGACTAGCGAACACCGGGGAGCTGTTTTTT.

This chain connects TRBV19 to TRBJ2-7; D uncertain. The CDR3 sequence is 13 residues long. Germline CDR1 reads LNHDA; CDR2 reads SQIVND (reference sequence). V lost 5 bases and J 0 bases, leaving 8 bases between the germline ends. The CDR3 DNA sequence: TGTGCCAGTAGTTTAGTCGGCTCCTACGAGCAGTACTTC. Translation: CASSLVGSYEQYF.

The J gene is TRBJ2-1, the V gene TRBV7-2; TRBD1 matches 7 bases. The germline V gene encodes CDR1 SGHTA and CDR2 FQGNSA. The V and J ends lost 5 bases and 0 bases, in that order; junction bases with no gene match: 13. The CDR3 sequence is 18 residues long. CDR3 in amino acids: CASSHGTDDLSSYNEQFF. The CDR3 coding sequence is TGTGCCAGCAGCCACGGGACAGATGATCTTAGCTCCTACAATGAGCAGTTCTTC.

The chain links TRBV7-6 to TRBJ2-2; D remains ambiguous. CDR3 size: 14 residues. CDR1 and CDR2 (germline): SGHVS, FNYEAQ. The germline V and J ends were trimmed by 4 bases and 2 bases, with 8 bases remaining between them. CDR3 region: CASSSGPNTGELFF. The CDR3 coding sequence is TGTGCCAGCAGCTCCGGACCTAACACCGGGGAGCTGTTTTTT.